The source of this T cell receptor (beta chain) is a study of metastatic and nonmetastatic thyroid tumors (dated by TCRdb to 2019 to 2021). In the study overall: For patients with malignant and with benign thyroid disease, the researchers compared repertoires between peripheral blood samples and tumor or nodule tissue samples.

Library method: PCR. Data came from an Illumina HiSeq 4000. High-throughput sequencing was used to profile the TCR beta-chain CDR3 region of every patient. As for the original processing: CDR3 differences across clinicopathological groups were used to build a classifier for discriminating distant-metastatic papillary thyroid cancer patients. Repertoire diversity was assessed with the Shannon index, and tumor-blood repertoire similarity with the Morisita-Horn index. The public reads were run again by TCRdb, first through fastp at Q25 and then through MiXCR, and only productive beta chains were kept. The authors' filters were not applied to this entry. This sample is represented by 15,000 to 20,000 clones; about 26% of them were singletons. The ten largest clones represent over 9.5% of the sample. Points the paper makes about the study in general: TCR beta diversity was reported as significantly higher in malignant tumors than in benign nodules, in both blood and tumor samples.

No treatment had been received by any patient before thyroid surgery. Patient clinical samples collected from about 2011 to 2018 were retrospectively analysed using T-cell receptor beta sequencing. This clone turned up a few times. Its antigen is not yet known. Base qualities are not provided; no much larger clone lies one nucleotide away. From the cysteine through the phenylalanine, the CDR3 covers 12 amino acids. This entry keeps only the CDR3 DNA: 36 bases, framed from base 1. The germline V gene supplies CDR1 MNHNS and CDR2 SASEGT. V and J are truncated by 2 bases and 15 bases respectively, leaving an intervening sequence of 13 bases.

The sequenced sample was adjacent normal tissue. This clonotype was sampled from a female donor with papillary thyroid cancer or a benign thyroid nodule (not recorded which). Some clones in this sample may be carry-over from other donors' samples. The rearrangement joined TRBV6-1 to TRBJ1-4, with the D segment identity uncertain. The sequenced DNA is TGTGCCAGCAGTGAATTATTGACTCCGGTGTTTTTT. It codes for CASSELLTPVFF.